Listed below are T cell receptor beta chains from one sample, sequenced in a study of T cells in Graves' hyperthyroidism and ophthalmopathy. TCRdb re-analysed the multiplex PCR reads in MiXCR, keeping a single row per CDR3 protein. The table shows hundreds of thousands of distinct CDR3 sequences, with roughly 40% occurring only once. Sequenced material: blood. The receptors were gathered from a man between 18 and 29 years old with Graves' hyperthyroidism. Each CDR3 is given with its conserved first and last residue. A D gene is named only where the DNA matches it firmly. Where a row states a size, it is once, few, many or the class of an expanded clone; other rows omit it.

>.|TRBV14|.|TRBJ1-1
CASSWEGLDTEALF
TGTGCCAGCAGTTGGGAGGGTCTCGACACTGAAGCTCTCTTT
>.|TRBV9|.|TRBJ2-7
CASSSYQGGYEQYF
TGTGCCAGCAGCTCCTATCAGGGAGGCTACGAGCAGTACTTC
>.|TRBV5-6|.|TRBJ2-3
CASSTGTPPSTQYF
TGTGCCAGCAGCACCGGGACTCCACCTTCTACGCAGTATTTT
>TRBD2|TRBV7-2|few|TRBJ2-2
CASSLLAGVGNTGELFF
TGTGCCAGCAGCTTACTAGCGGGAGTGGGGAACACCGGGGAGCTGTTTTTT
>.|TRBV2|few|TRBJ1-1
CASSPPGRPEAFF
TGTGCCAGCAGCCCGCCTGGTAGGCCTGAAGCTTTCTTT
>TRBD2|TRBV9|few|TRBJ2-7
CASSFQGLAGVEQYF
TGCGCCAGCAGCTTCCAGGGACTAGCGGGAGTCGAGCAGTACTTC
>TRBD2|TRBV9|.|TRBJ2-7
CASSAQTSGTGEQYF
TGTGCCAGCAGCGCTCAGACTAGCGGGACAGGCGAGCAGTACTTC
>TRBD1|TRBV25-1|.|TRBJ2-6
CASSWDRNTEISGANVLTF
TGTGCCAGCAGCTGGGACAGGAACACGGAAATCTCTGGGGCCAACGTCCTGACTTTC
>.|TRBV29-1|.|TRBJ2-3
CSGLGADTQYF
TGCAGCGGGCTGGGGGCCGATACGCAGTATTTT
>.|TRBV29-1|.|TRBJ2-3
CSVGGIYTGDTQYF
TGCAGCGTTGGAGGGATCTACACCGGGGATACGCAGTATTTT
>.|TRBV9|few|TRBJ2-2
CASSSAGASGTGELFF
TGTGCCAGCAGTTCAGCAGGGGCTTCGGGCACCGGGGAGCTGTTTTTT
>TRBD2|TRBV25-1|.|TRBJ2-1
CATSDQASGEQFF
TGTGCCACCAGTGATCAGGCTAGCGGTGAGCAGTTCTTC
>TRBD2|TRBV10-3|.|TRBJ2-5
CASSYSLAGGWETQYF
TGTGCCAGCAGTTACTCGCTAGCGGGAGGTTGGGAGACCCAGTACTTC
>.|TRBV10-3|.|TRBJ1-1
CAISHSRWGTDTEAFF
TGTGCCATCAGTCACTCTCGTTGGGGGACGGACACTGAAGCTTTCTTT
>TRBD1|TRBV2|many|TRBJ2-6
CASEGAYSGANVLTF
TGTGCCAGCGAGGGGGCGTACTCTGGGGCCAACGTCCTGACTTTC
>TRBD2|TRBV5-6|.|TRBJ2-7
CASSLDIAGAYEQYF
TGTGCCAGCAGCTTGGATATAGCGGGGGCCTACGAGCAGTACTTC
>TRBD1|TRBV9|.|TRBJ1-4
CASSEGDSGFYNEKLFF
TGTGCCAGCAGCGAAGGGGACAGCGGCTTCTATAATGAAAAACTGTTTTTT
>.|TRBV19|many|TRBJ1-1
CATKSWGGNTEAFF
TGTGCCACCAAAAGTTGGGGCGGGAACACTGAAGCTTTCTTT
>.|TRBV7-2|.|TRBJ1-1
CASSYRVGNTEAFF
TGTGCCAGCAGTTACAGGGTTGGGAACACTGAAGCTTTCTTT
>.|TRBV9|few|TRBJ2-2
CASSPRIDTGELFF
TGTGCCAGCAGCCCAAGGATCGACACCGGGGAGCTGTTTTTT
>TRBD2|TRBV7-2|many|TRBJ2-7
CASSPQAGNSYEQYF
TGTGCCAGCAGCCCTCAAGCGGGGAATTCCTACGAGCAGTACTTC